The 10 T cell receptor beta chains below all came from one sample that was sequenced in a study of early T cells in non-severe SARS-CoV-2 infection. Via MiXCR, TCRdb re-called the 5' RACE reads, giving one row per CDR3 protein. Of over 60,000 distinct CDR3 sequences listed, around 12% are singletons. Specimen: whole blood, collected at baseline. These receptors were taken from an adult who was a healthcare worker with PCR-confirmed SARS-CoV-2 infection or an uninfected control (not recorded which).

This clonotype was recorded at least ten times. V is TRBV5-5 and J is TRBJ1-4; tentative D call: TRBD1 (5 bases). The CDR3 contains 16 residues. Germline V gives CDR1 SGHKS, CDR2 YYEKEE (reference sequence). V was pared by 0 bases and J by 3 bases, with 12 bases between. The CDR3 loop reads CASSLVGGAANEKLFF. CDR3 bases: TGTGCCAGCAGCTTGGTTGGGGGTGCGGCTAATGAAAAACTGTTTTTT.

This clonotype showed up many times. The V call is TRBV7-9, the J call TRBJ1-2, with D perhaps matching TRBD1 (5 bases). The V gene lost 2 bases and the J gene lost 6 bases, with 16 bases spanning the gap. This CDR3 spans 15 amino acids. Germline loops: CDR1 SEHNR, CDR2 FQNEAQ (reference sequence). The CDR3 bases are TGTGCCAGCAGCTTAAAGAACGGGCGGGGCGATGGCTACACCTTC. It translates to CASSLKNGRGDGYTF.

The sample holds a few counts of this clonotype. The J gene is TRBJ2-5, the V gene TRBV5-1, with D tentatively TRBD1 (5 bases). The V gene's germline CDR1 is SGHRS and CDR2 YFSETQ. The CDR3 has 16 amino acids. V was cut by 2 bases and J by 0 bases, with 14 bases left in between. CDR3 loop: CASSFGHGANQETQYF. In nucleotides, the CDR3 is TGCGCCAGCAGCTTTGGGCATGGGGCCAACCAAGAGACCCAGTACTTC.

This clonotype has just a few counts. The J gene is TRBJ2-2, the V gene TRBV7-3; possibly TRBD1 for D (6 bases). The CDR3 totals 17 residues. Germline CDR1 SGHTA, CDR2 FQGTGA. The V end was cut by 1 base, the J end by 6 bases, with 18 bases between. CDR3 amino acids: CASSLRAPGVIAGELFF. The CDR3 DNA sequence: TGTGCCAGCAGCTTAAGGGCGCCAGGGGTGATCGCCGGGGAGCTGTTTTTT.

This chain joins TRBV12-3 or TRBV12-4 and TRBJ2-2; no clear D gene. The CDR3 extends over 15 amino acids. Trimming removed 5 bases at V and 3 bases at J, with 13 bases between. For the CDR3, the DNA is TGTGCCAGCAGTCCTGGACGGATTTACACCGGGGAGCTGTTTTTT. Protein sequence: CASSPGRIYTGELFF.

The rearrangement links TRBV4-1 to TRBJ2-1, with D hard to call. Germline V gene sequence: CDR1 MGHRA, CDR2 YSYEKL. V was trimmed by 4 bases and J by 6 bases, leaving 22 bases between them. The CDR3 consists of 17 residues. The CDR3 nucleotides are TGCGCCAGCAGCCTGCTAGGGTGGTTAAAGGATGGCAATGAGCAGTTCTTC. Residues: CASSLLGWLKDGNEQFF.

V and J are TRBV20-1 and TRBJ2-4; the match to TRBD2 covers 15 bases. V shed 6 bases and J 1 base; nucleotides not matched to a gene: 10. CDR1 DFQATT and CDR2 SNEGSKA come from the germline V gene (reference sequence). This CDR3 comprises 18 residues. The CDR3 spells CSAHQGLAGGLAKNIQYF. Here the CDR3 DNA reads TGCAGTGCACACCAGGGACTAGCGGGGGGTCTGGCCAAAAACATTCAGTACTTC.

To note about this clonotype: A read error is possible here, since a much larger clone lies one base away. This likely comes from a read error, as the CDR3 has no conserved phenylalanine or tryptophan at its end. V is TRBV7-6 and J is TRBJ2-5, with no clear D. V lost 3 bases and J lost 1, with 9 bases in between. This CDR3 is 14 amino acids long. CDR1 SGHVS and CDR2 FNYEAQ come from the germline V gene. CDR3 sequence: CASSFFGPQETQYS. The CDR3 nucleotides are TGTGCCAGCAGCTTCTTTGGACCCCAAGAGACCCAGTACTCC.

This clonotype was detected ten times or more. The J gene is TRBJ1-6, the V gene TRBV5-4, with D possibly TRBD1 on 6 matching bases. Trimming cost V 5 bases and J 10 bases, with 16 bases left between them. The germline CDR1 and CDR2 sequences are SGHNT and YYREEE (reference sequence). CDR3 length equals 14 residues. Here the CDR3 DNA reads TGTGCCAGCAGTCCTTGGGGGGCTACGTCACCCCTCCACTTT. Translating it yields CASSPWGATSPLHF.

The chain is built from TRBV12-3 or TRBV12-4 and TRBJ1-5, with a tentative D call TRBD1 (5 bases). V gave up 4 bases and J gave up 0 bases, with 16 bases separating them. This CDR3 spans 17 amino acids. CDR3 bases: TGTGCCAGCAGTTCCGAGACAGTTCTTTATAGCAATCAGCCCCAGCATTTT. As protein: CASSSETVLYSNQPQHF.